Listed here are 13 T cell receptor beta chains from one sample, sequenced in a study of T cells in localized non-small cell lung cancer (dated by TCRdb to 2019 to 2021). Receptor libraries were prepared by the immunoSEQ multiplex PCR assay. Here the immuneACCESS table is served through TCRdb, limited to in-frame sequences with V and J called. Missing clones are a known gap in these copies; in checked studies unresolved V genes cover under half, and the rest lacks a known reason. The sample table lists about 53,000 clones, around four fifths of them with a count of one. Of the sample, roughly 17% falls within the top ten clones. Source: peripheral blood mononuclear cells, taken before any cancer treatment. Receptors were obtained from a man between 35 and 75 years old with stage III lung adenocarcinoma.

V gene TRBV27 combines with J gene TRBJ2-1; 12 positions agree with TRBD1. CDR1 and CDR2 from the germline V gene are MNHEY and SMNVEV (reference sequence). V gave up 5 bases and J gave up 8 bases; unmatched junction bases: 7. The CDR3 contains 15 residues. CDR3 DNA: TGTGCCAGCAGTCGGGACAGGGGGCGCAGGCATGAGCAGTTCTTC. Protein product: CASSRDRGRRHEQFF.

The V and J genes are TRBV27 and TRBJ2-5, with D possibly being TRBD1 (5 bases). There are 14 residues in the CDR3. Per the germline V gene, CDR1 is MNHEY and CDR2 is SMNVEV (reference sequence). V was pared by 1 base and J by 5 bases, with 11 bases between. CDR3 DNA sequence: TGTGCCAGCAGTTTATTAAGGGGCTCCGAGACCCAGTACTTC. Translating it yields CASSLLRGSETQYF.

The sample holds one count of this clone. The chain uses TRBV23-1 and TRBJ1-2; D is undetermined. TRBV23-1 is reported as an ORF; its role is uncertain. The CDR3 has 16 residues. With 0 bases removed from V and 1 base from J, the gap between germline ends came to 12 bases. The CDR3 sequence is CASSQSLCDLNYGYTF. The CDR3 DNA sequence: TGCGCCAGCAGTCAATCCCTATGTGACCTTAACTATGGCTACACCTTC.

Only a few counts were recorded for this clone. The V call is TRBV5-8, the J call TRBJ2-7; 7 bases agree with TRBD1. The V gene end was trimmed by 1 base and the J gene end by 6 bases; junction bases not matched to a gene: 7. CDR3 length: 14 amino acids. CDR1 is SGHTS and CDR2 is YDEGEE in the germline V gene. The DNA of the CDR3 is TGTGCCAGCAGCTTGCCGGGACAGAAATCCGAGCAGTACTTC. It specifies CASSLPGQKSEQYF.

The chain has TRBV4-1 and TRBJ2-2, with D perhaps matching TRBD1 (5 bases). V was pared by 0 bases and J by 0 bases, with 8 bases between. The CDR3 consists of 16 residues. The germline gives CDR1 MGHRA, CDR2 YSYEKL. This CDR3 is CASSQDPGSNTGELFF. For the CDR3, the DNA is TGCGCCAGCAGCCAAGACCCAGGGTCGAACACCGGGGAGCTGTTTTTT.

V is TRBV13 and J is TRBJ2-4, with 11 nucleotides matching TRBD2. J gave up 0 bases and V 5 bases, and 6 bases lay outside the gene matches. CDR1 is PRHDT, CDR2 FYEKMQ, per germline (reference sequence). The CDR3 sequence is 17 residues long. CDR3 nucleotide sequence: TGTGCCAGCAGCGCGACTAGCGGGATCCTAGCCAAAAACATTCAGTACTTC. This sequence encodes CASSATSGILAKNIQYF.

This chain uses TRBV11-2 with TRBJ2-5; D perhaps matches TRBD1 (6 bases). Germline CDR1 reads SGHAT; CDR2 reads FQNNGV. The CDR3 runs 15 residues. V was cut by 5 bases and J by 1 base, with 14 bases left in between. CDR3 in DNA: TGTGCCAGCAGCCCTCTCCAGGGGCCCCAAGAGACCCAGTACTTC. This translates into CASSPLQGPQETQYF.

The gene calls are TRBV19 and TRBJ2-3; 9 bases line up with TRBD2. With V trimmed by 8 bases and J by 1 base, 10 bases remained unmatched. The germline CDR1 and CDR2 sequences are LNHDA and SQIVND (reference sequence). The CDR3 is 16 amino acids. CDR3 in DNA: TGTGCCAGTTCTGGGAGGACTAGCGAGGGCACAGATACGCAGTATTTT. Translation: CASSGRTSEGTDTQYF.

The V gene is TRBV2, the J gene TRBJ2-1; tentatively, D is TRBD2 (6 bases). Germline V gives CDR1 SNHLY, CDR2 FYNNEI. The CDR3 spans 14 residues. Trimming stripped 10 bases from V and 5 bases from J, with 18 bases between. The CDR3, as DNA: TGTGCCATCGGTAGCGGAACGATCGACAATGAGCAGTTCTTC. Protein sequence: CAIGSGTIDNEQFF. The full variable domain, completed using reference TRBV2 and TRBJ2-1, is EPEVTQTPSHQVTQMGQEVILRCVPISNHLYFYWYRQILGQKVEFLVSFYNNEISEKSEIFDDQFSVERPDGSNFTLKIRSTKLEDSAMYFCAIGSGTIDNEQFFGPGTRLTVL.

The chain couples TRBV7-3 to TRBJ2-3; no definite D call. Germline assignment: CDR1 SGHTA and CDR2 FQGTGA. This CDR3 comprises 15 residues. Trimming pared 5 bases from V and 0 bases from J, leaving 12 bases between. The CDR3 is CASSLMGQSTDTQYF. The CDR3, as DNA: TGTGCCAGCAGCCTGATGGGCCAAAGCACAGATACGCAGTATTTT.

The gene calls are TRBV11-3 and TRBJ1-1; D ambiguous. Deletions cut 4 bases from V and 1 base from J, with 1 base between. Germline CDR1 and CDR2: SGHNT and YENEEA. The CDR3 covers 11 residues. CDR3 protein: CASSWNTEAFF. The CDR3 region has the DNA TGTGCCAGCAGCTGGAACACTGAAGCTTTCTTT.

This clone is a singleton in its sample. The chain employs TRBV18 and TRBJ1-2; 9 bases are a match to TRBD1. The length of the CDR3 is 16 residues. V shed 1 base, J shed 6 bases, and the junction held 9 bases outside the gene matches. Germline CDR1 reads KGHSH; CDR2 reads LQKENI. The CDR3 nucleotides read TGTGCCAGCTCACCACTGCGGGACAGGGCGGAAAATGGCTACACCTTC. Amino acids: CASSPLRDRAENGYTF.

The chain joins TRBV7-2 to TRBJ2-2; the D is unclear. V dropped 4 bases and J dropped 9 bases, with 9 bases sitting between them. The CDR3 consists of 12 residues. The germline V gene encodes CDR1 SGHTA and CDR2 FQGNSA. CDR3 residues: CASSSDQRELFF. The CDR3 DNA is TGTGCCAGCAGCTCCGATCAGAGGGAGCTGTTTTTT.